Reported below is one T cell receptor beta chain. Clones were read by immunoSEQ multiplex PCR, and TCRdb kept only the in-frame ones, dropping some. The sample holds around 55,000 clones, approximately 85% seen once. Germline CDR1 and CDR2: KGHDR and SFDVKD. The V gene end was trimmed by 6 bases and the J gene end by 2 bases; junction bases not matched to a gene: 6. CDR3 size: 15 residues. This record comes from a study of control samples from healthy donors and cancer patients. This TCR derives from a man aged 45-65 years in good health. The chain uses TRBV24-1 and TRBJ1-1; 9 positions agree with TRBD1. Sequenced: blood. The CDR3 reads CATSSPGQGNTEAFF. The CDR3 region has the DNA TGTGCCACCAGTAGCCCGGGACAGGGAAACACTGAAGCTTTCTTT.